This TCR beta chain was retrieved from a study of siplizumab effects on memory and regulatory T cells. General study findings and limits: Proliferating Tregs in siplizumab cultures were never verified as suppressive. Memory cells that were CD4+ and unstimulated gave rise to alloreactive sequences, which siplizumab significantly reduced.

The CDR3 length is 16 residues. V was trimmed by 0 bases and J by 6 bases, leaving 16 bases between them. Germline-derived CDR1 and CDR2 are SGDLS and YYNGEE. For every sample, 95,000 to 100,000 TCR templates were assayed. Clones were read by immunoSEQ multiplex PCR, and TCRdb kept only the in-frame ones, dropping some. The table lists approximately 100,000 clones, 92% of them singletons. About this clone itself: Its antigen is not identified. The same CDR3 can be traced to other DNA sequences in this sample.

The chain couples TRBV9 to TRBJ2-1; maybe TRBD2 (5 bases). This receptor was obtained from a human donor in good health. Material: non-Treg CD4+ T cells sorted from blood. CDR3 loop: CASSVAPRTGGNEQFF. Here the CDR3 DNA reads TGTGCCAGCAGCGTAGCTCCGAGGACTGGAGGCAATGAGCAGTTCTTC.